Following are 19 T cell receptor beta chains from one sample sequenced in a study of blood T cells in healthy people across ages. Primers used in a second PCR of roughly 6 to 11 cycles were a sample-barcoded 5' primer and a J-beta primer mix. One entry per CDR3 protein, called by TCRdb with MiXCR from the 5' RACE reads. The data show 800,000 or so distinct CDR3 sequences, approximately 25% seen once. These same data were also listed under a study on T cells of mothers and their children.

Sequencing was done on a sample of blood. These receptors originate from a boy younger than 18 in good health.

V gene TRBV4-3 combines with J gene TRBJ1-2; D is perhaps TRBD1 (5 bases). Deletions cut 4 bases from V and 5 bases from J, with 17 bases between. Germline CDR1 LGHNA, CDR2 YSLEER. The CDR3 runs to 15 residues. CDR3 in amino acids: CASSPGGGAGYGYTF. The DNA for the CDR3 is TGCGCCAGCAGCCCTGGCGGCGGGGCAGGGTATGGCTACACCTTC.

The chain employs TRBV28 and TRBJ2-5, with D maybe TRBD1 (6 bases). V was cut by 6 bases and J by 5 bases, with 25 bases left in between. The germline V gene encodes CDR1 MDHEN and CDR2 SYDVKM. The CDR3 is 17 residues long. Here the CDR3 DNA reads TGTGCCAGCAGGCCCTGGACGGTGGGGGCGATTATGGAGACCCAGTACTTC. Translation: CASRPWTVGAIMETQYF. The complete variable domain, with remaining parts taken from reference TRBV28 and TRBJ2-5, reads DVKVTQSSRYLVKRTGEKVFLECVQDMDHENMFWYRQDPGLGLRLIYFSYDVKMKEKGDIPEGYSVSREKKERFSLILESASTNQTSMYLCASRPWTVGAIMETQYFGPGTRLLVL.

J is TRBJ2-3 and V is TRBV9, with 7 bases matching TRBD1. Unmatched junction bases numbered 9, after V lost 4 bases and J lost 1 base. Germline lookup yields CDR1 SGDLS and CDR2 YYNGEE. There are 16 residues in the CDR3. The CDR3 here is CASSIRGQAGTDTQYF. The CDR3 nucleotides are TGTGCCAGCAGCATCCGAGGACAGGCAGGCACAGATACGCAGTATTTT.

Only a few counts were recorded for this clonotype. The chain carries TRBV20-1 and TRBJ2-5; 8 nucleotides line up with TRBD2. The last part of the DNA fits TRBJ2-7 better; the J call may be wrong. Germline V gene sequence: CDR1 DFQATT, CDR2 SNEGSKA (reference sequence). The CDR3 consists of 16 residues. The CDR3 DNA is TGCAGTGCTTTCGGAGGGGAAACTAGCGGTACCTACGAGCAGTACTTC. Encoded protein: CSAFGGETSGTYEQYF.

In this sample, this clonotype turned up a few times. The CDR3 here is CASIWYNEQFF. The CDR3 region has the DNA TGTGCCAGCATTTGGTACAATGAGCAGTTCTTC. The chain is built from TRBV2 and TRBJ2-1; D uncertain. The CDR3 is made up of 11 amino acids. Germline-derived CDR1 and CDR2 are SNHLY and FYNNEI. V lost 7 bases, J lost 4 bases, and 5 bases lay in between. The full variable domain, with the rest looked up from reference TRBV2 and TRBJ2-1, is EPEVTQTPSHQVTQMGQEVILRCVPISNHLYFYWYRQILGQKVEFLVSFYNNEISEKSEIFDDQFSVERPDGSNFTLKIRSTKLEDSAMYFCASIWYNEQFFGPGTRLTVL.

The chain joins TRBV6-5 to TRBJ2-7; a weak D match, TRBD2 (6 bases). The CDR3 extends over 14 amino acids. V lost 5 bases and J lost 2, with 13 bases in between. In germline, CDR1 is MNHEY, CDR2 SVGAGI. The CDR3 DNA is TGTGCCAGCAGTCCGAACGGAGGGGCCTACGAGCAGTACTTC. Translation: CASSPNGGAYEQYF.

This clonotype has a count of ten or more. This rearrangement joins TRBV28 to TRBJ2-5, with a tentative D call TRBD2 (6 bases). The J call may be incorrect, as the DNA end agrees better with TRBJ2-1. This CDR3 comprises 10 residues. CDR1 and CDR2 (germline): MDHEN, SYDVKM. This chain's CDR3 is CASSAGEQFF. The CDR3 nucleotides read TGTGCCAGCAGTGCGGGAGAGCAGTTCTTC.

This clonotype was seen a few times. The chain recombines TRBV20-1 with TRBJ2-5, with 11 bases identical to TRBD2. Matching the DNA end better, TRBJ2-7 makes the J call doubtful. This CDR3 contains 14 residues. Germline V gene lookup returns CDR1 DFQATT and CDR2 SNEGSKA (reference sequence). In DNA form, the CDR3 reads TGCAGTGCTAGCGGTAGCGGGGGGGCCTACGAGCAGTACTTC. Translated, it gives CSASGSGGAYEQYF.

This clonotype came up a few times. The CDR3 here is CASFVRDVWETQYF. The CDR3 region has the DNA TGTGCCAGCTTCGTCAGGGACGTTTGGGAGACCCAGTACTTC. The chain joins TRBV25-1 to TRBJ2-5, with D perhaps TRBD1 or TRBD2 (5 bases each). This CDR3 has 14 amino acids. Germline V gives CDR1 MGHDK, CDR2 SYGVNS. The ends were cut back, 8 bases at V and 5 bases at J, with 18 bases in the middle.

This clonotype was seen more than once but under ten times. The chain links TRBV11-2 to TRBJ2-3, with D unclear. The germline CDR1 and CDR2 sequences are SGHAT and FQNNGV. There are 13 residues in the CDR3. Between the trimmed V and J ends, which lost 1 base and 9 bases, there was a span of 11 bases. CDR3 sequence (DNA): TGTGCCAGCAGCTTAGGGCCGGTACGAACGCAGTATTTT. Amino acid sequence: CASSLGPVRTQYF.

This clonotype was seen a few times. The chain is built from TRBV12-3 or TRBV12-4 and TRBJ2-1; 7 bases are a match to TRBD1. V lost 5 bases, J lost 8 bases, and 15 bases stayed unmatched. The CDR3 extends over 16 amino acids. The CDR3 nucleotides are TGTGCCAGCAGTCAATACAGACCGACAGGGTACGATGAGCAGTTCTTC. Residues: CASSQYRPTGYDEQFF.

This chain joins TRBV5-1 and TRBJ2-5; TRBD1 agrees at 8 bases. Matching the DNA end better, TRBJ2-7 makes the J call doubtful. Germline values: CDR1 SGHRS, CDR2 YFSETQ. This CDR3 is built from 16 residues. The CDR3 coding sequence is TGCGCCAGCAGCGGGCAAACAGGGGGTGTTGTTAACGAGCAGTACTTC. It specifies CASSGQTGGVVNEQYF.

The V and J genes are TRBV6-6 and TRBJ1-1; 10 bases are a match to TRBD1. Germline trimming cut 7 bases from V and 5 bases from J; bases unmatched to any gene: 4. CDR1 MNHNY and CDR2 SVGAGI come from the germline V gene (reference sequence). The length of the CDR3 is 13 residues. The CDR3 nucleotides read TGTGCCAGCAAAGGGACAGGGGATACTGAAGCTTTCTTT. Protein: CASKGTGDTEAFF.

This chain links TRBV12-3 or TRBV12-4 with TRBJ2-7; unclear D gene. Between the trimmed V and J ends, which lost 7 bases and 2 bases, there was a span of 6 bases. The CDR3 covers 11 residues. The CDR3: CASTKAYEQYF. The CDR3 bases are TGTGCCAGCACTAAAGCCTACGAGCAGTACTTC.

The chain links TRBV7-2 to TRBJ2-7, with 8 bases that match TRBD1. The trim removed 5 bases at V and 6 bases at J, leaving 9 bases unmatched. The CDR3 consists of 14 residues. Germline loops: CDR1 SGHTA, CDR2 FQGNSA. CDR3 coding DNA: TGTGCCAGCAGCGGTCGGACAGGGAATGGCGAGCAGTACTTC. Protein sequence: CASSGRTGNGEQYF.

In its sample, this clonotype was seen a few times. This sequence joins TRBV4-1 and TRBJ2-5; D possibly corresponds to TRBD2 (7 bases). In germline, CDR1 is MGHRA, CDR2 YSYEKL. The ends were cut back, 8 bases at V and 2 bases at J, with 21 bases in the middle. The CDR3 covers 16 residues. The CDR3 spells CASATGWGGQQETQYF. The CDR3 DNA sequence: TGCGCCAGCGCCACTGGATGGGGGGGGCAACAAGAGACCCAGTACTTC.

This clonotype was counted between two and nine times. The rearrangement uses TRBV5-5 and TRBJ2-1, with TRBD1 matching 7 bases. This CDR3 contains 16 residues. CDR1 is SGHKS and CDR2 is YYEKEE in the germline V gene (reference sequence). Losses at the gene ends were 1 base for V and 0 bases for J; bases not matched to a gene: 4. Here the CDR3 DNA reads TGTGCCAGCAGCTTGACGACAGGGAGCTCCTACAATGAGCAGTTCTTC. Encoded protein: CASSLTTGSSYNEQFF.

J is TRBJ2-3 and V is TRBV28; 8 bases line up with TRBD2. The CDR3 length is 14 residues. Germline assignment: CDR1 MDHEN and CDR2 SYDVKM. V trimming: 9 bases; J trimming: 0 bases; junction bases outside the gene matches: 5. The CDR3 region has the DNA TGTGCCAGTACTAGCGGTCCTAGCACAGATACGCAGTATTTT. This codes for CASTSGPSTDTQYF.

This sequence joins TRBV2 and TRBJ2-5, with TRBD2 identical over 14 bases. With V trimmed by 4 bases and J by 4 bases, 8 bases remained unmatched. Germline loops: CDR1 SNHLY, CDR2 FYNNEI. The CDR3 totals 17 residues. The DNA of the CDR3 is TGTGCCAGCAGTGGCCCGACTAGCGGGAGGGCCGGAGAGACCCAGTACTTC. It is translated as CASSGPTSGRAGETQYF.